This T cell receptor (beta chain) was observed in a study of cytomegalovirus exposure and HLA in healthy donors. Study as a whole: The approximately 120 validation repertoires used the same platform as the 666 first-cohort repertoires, a later analysis reported.

Comment on this clone: Its target is unknown.

Study-wide results and limits: The study labeled 164 TCR beta chains cytomegalovirus-associated. There were a few CMV-associated chains whose specificity for CMV antigens was confirmed in vitro. Both high specificity and high sensitivity reportedly marked the classifier's diagnosis of cytomegalovirus status.

The protocol was immunoSEQ multiplex PCR, while the TCRdb copy is restricted to in-frame clones and leaves out a portion. The table shows tens of thousands of clones, with 95% occurring only once. CDR1 is SQVTM, CDR2 ANQGSEA, per germline. Trimming removed 4 bases at V and 1 base at J, with 3 bases between. This CDR3 comprises 11 residues. This clonotype originated in a woman younger than 35 in good health and CMV-seropositive. The chain couples TRBV29-1 to TRBJ2-3, with unresolved D. The sample was PBMCs. CDR3 amino acids: CSVARTDTQYF. The CDR3 region has the DNA TGCAGCGTTGCTCGCACAGATACGCAGTATTTT.